This record looks at one T cell receptor (beta chain) sequence and its context. Its antigen is unidentified. Trimming pared 0 bases from V and 9 bases from J, leaving 19 bases between. The V gene's germline CDR1 is SGDLS and CDR2 YYNGEE. The CDR3 consists of 16 residues. This record comes from a study of shared clonotypes between healthy human individuals. Overall study: The plates for each donor numbered three CD4 naive, three CD4 memory, two CD8 naive and one CD8 memory. General study findings and limits: Deeper or shallower sequencing was expected to change how clonotypes are shared among donors. Generally, naive subsets came out with larger estimated richness than memory subsets.

Clones were sequenced by immunoSEQ multiplex PCR, and TCRdb holds only the in-frame ones, with some missing. The data contain about 1.5 million clones, approximately 97% of them singletons. The sequenced sample was naive CD4+ T cells sorted from blood. Subset noted: CD45RA+ positively selected. V is TRBV9 and J is TRBJ2-1; no clear D gene. The receptor's source is a man in his thirties or forties in good health. The CDR3 sequence is CASSVARAERFREQFF. Written as DNA, the CDR3 is TGTGCCAGCAGCGTAGCTAGGGCAGAAAGATTTCGTGAGCAGTTCTTC. Full variable domain (rest looked up from reference TRBV9 and TRBJ2-1): DSGVTQTPKHLITATGQRVTLRCSPRSGDLSVYWYQQSLDQGLQFLIQYYNGEERAKGNILERFSAQQFPDLHSELNLSSLELGDSALYFCASSVARAERFREQFFGPGTRLTVL.